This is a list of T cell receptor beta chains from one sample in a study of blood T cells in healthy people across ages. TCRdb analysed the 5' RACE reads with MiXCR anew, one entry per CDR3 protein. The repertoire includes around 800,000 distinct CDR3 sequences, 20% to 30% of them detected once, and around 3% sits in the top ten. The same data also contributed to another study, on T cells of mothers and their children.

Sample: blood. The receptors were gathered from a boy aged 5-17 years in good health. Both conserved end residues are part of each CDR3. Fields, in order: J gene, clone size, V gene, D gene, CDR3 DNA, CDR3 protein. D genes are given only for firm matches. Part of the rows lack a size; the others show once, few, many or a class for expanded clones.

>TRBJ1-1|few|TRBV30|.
TGTGCCTGGAGTGTGGGGTTAGAAGCTTTCTTT
CAWSVGLEAFF
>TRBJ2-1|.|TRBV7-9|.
TGTGCCAGCAGCTTAGGTCTGCAGTTCTTC
CASSLGLQFF
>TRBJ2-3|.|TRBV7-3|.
TGTGCCAGCAGCTCGGGAACTTCGGAAACAGATACGCAGTATTTT
CASSSGTSETDTQYF
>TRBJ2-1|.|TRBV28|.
TGTGCCAGCAGTTTATTCCGAGGGAGCGGTGGTGAGCAGTTCTTC
CASSLFRGSGGEQFF
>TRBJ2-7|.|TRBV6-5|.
TGTGCCAGCAGTTCCTCGAGATTTCCAGGCAGGGACGAGCAGTACTTC
CASSSSRFPGRDEQYF
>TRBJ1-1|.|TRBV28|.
TGTGCCAGCAGTTCCATCGGGGGGGGCCTCACTGAAGCTTTCTTT
CASSSIGGGLTEAFF
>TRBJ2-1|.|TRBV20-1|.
TGCAGTGCTAGTCCCTTCAGGGGGGGGGCCCGGGATGTACAGTTCTTC
CSASPFRGGARDVQFF
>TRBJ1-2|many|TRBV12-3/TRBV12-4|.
TGTGCCAGCAGCTACATCCAGACGCGACTGGATGGCTACACCTTC
CASSYIQTRLDGYTF
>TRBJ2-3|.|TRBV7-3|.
TGTGCCAGCAGCTTAAACCCGAACGCAGATACGCAGTATTTT
CASSLNPNADTQYF
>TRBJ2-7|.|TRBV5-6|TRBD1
TGTGCCAGCAGCTTGACTACCGGGACAGGTCCCTACGAGCAGTACTTC
CASSLTTGTGPYEQYF
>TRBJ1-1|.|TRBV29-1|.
TGCAGCGGCCACCCCCATGAAGCTTTCTTT
CSGHPHEAFF
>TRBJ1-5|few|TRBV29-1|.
TGCAGCGTGATCGGGACCACAGGACAGCCCCAGCATTTT
CSVIGTTGQPQHF
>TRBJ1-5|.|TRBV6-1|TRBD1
TGTGCCAGCAGTGAAGGGGGACAGGATCAGCCCCAGCATTTT
CASSEGGQDQPQHF
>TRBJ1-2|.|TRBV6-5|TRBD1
TGTGCCAGCAGTTACTCGAGGGGGCGCAAGGTTGGCTACACCTTC
CASSYSRGRKVGYTF
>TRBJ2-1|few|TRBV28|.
TGTGCCACTACACAGGGAGGGGTGAGCTCCTACAATGAGCAGTTCTTC
CATTQGGVSSYNEQFF
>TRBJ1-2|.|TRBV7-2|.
TGTGCCAGCAGCCCAGGGGCTCCTAACTATGGCTACACCTTC
CASSPGAPNYGYTF
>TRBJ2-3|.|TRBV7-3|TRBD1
TGTGCCAGCAGCTTAGGCCAGGGAATAACAGGGGCAGATACGCAGTATTTT
CASSLGQGITGADTQYF
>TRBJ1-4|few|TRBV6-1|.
TGTGCCAGCAGTGCGTCGGGAAGCGGTGAAAAACTGTTTTTT
CASSASGSGEKLFF
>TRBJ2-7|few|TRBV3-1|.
TGTGCCAGCAGCCCTGCTTTTGAGGTCCACGAGCAGTACTTC
CASSPAFEVHEQYF
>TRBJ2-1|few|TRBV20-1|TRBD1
TGCAGTGCTAGAGATGGACAGGGGAGCTCCTACAATGAGCAGTTCTTC
CSARDGQGSSYNEQFF
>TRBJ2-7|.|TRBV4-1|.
TGCGCCAGCAGCCAAGCAGGACCCTCCTACGAGCAGTACTTC
CASSQAGPSYEQYF
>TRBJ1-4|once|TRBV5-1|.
TGCGCCAGCAGCTTGACCTTCACTAATGAAAAACTGTTTTTT
CASSLTFTNEKLFF
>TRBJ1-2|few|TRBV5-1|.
TGCGCCAGCAGCTTCACAGGCGGGGCTGGTTATGGCTACACCTTC
CASSFTGGAGYGYTF
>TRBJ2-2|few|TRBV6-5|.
TGTGCCAGCAGTTACTCGATAGGGTCCGACGGGGAGCTGTTTTTT
CASSYSIGSDGELFF
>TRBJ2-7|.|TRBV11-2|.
TGTGCCAGCAGCGGAACATCGGACTACGAGCAGTACTTC
CASSGTSDYEQYF
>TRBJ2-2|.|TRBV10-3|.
TGTGCCATCAGCCACCGGGGATCGAACACCGGGGAGCTGTTTTTT
CAISHRGSNTGELFF
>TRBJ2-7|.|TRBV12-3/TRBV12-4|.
TGTGCCAGCACCGCCGGGGCCTTCTCCTACGAGCAGTACTTC
CASTAGAFSYEQYF
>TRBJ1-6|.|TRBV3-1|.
TGTGCCAGCAGCCAAGCGGGCCCCTATAATTCACCCCTCCACTTT
CASSQAGPYNSPLHF
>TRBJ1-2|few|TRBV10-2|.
TGCGCCAGCAGTGAGTCGGCGGCGGGGATCTATGGCTACACCTTC
CASSESAAGIYGYTF
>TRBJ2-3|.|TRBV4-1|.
TGCGCCAGCAGCCAACAGGGAAAGGCCACAGATACGCAGTATTTT
CASSQQGKATDTQYF
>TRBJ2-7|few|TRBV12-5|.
TGTGCTAGTGTTCCGGACAGTGCCTACGAGCAGTACTTC
CASVPDSAYEQYF
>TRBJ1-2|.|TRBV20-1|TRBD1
TGCAGTGCTGTGGACAGGGCTAGTGGTTACACCTTC
CSAVDRASGYTF
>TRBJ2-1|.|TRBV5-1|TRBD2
TGCGCCAGCAGCTCTCCAACTAGCGGGGGCCTTCTCTACAATGAGCAGTTCTTC
CASSSPTSGGLLYNEQFF
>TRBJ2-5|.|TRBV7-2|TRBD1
TGTGCCAGCAGTTCCGCGAGGGGGCTAGTCTCCCAAGAGACCCAGTACTTC
CASSSARGLVSQETQYF
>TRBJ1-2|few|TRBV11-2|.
TGTGCCAGCAGCTTTACCACCACTAACTATGGCTACACCTTC
CASSFTTTNYGYTF
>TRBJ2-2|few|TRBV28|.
TGTGCCAGCAGTTTGAGTGACAGGAACACCGGGGAGCTGTTTTTT
CASSLSDRNTGELFF
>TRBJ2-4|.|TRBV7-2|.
TGTGCCAGCAGTTTGCTCAGGGGAAACATTCAGTACTTC
CASSLLRGNIQYF
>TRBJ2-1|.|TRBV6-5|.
TGTGCCAGCAGTTACACCTACAATGAGCAGTTCTTC
CASSYTYNEQFF
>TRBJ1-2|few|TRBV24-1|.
TGTGCCACCAGTGATCTAGACGGCCCGGAGGATGGCTACACCTTC
CATSDLDGPEDGYTF
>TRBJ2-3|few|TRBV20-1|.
TGCAGTGCTAGCTCCTACAGGGTCGGAACAGATACGCAGTATTTT
CSASSYRVGTDTQYF
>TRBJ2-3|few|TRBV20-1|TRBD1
TGCAGCGCCAAACTAAGCAACAGGGGAGATACGCAGTATTTT
CSAKLSNRGDTQYF
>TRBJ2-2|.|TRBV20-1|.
TGCAGTGCCCCACAGGGCAGCGGGGAGCTGTTTTTT
CSAPQGSGELFF
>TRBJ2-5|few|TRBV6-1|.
TGTGCCAGCATCCCGAGGGTCCTCGCCCCAGAGACCCAGTACTTC
CASIPRVLAPETQYF
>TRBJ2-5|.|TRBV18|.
TGTGCCAGCTCACCAGGTCCAGTACAAGAGACCCAGTACTTC
CASSPGPVQETQYF
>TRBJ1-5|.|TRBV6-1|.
TGTGCCAGCAGTGGGGGCAGCCTTAGCAATCAGCCCCAGCATTTT
CASSGGSLSNQPQHF
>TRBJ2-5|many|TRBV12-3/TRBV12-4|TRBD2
TGTGCCAGCAGCCGCGGGGGGTCGGAGACCCAGTACTTC
CASSRGGSETQYF
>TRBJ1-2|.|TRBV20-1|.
TGCAGTGCTGCGAGGGCTCGGGGGCTCTATGGCTACACCTTC
CSAARARGLYGYTF
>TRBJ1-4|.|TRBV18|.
TGTGCCAGCTCTCCCTCGGCAGCACCTAATGAAAAACTGTTTTTT
CASSPSAAPNEKLFF